The clone carrying this T cell receptor (beta chain) was seen many times. CDR3 length: 12 amino acids. The germline V gene has CDR1 DFQATT and CDR2 SNEGSKA (reference sequence). Trimming shortened V by 1 base and J by 8 bases, and 12 bases separated the two germline ends. The data were obtained in a study of regulatory T cells in long-lasting Graves disease. To make TCR beta libraries, researchers used iRepertoire HTBI primers and Arm-PCR of CDR3 regions. A single record per CDR3 protein comes from TCRdb applying MiXCR to the multiplex PCR reads. The sample contains about 440,000 distinct CDR3 sequences, 15% of which appear only once. Time point: newly diagnosed GD, antithyroid drugs for less than 3 months. The authors made the TCR library using RNA they extracted from PBMCs. Graves' disease diagnoses used American Thyroid Association guidelines. The same data also went into a second study, on T cells in Graves' hyperthyroidism and ophthalmopathy.

The receptor was derived from a woman younger than 45 with Graves disease. The source material was peripheral blood mononuclear cells (PBMCs), sampled at new diagnosis, from a patient treated with antithyroid drugs. The rearrangement links TRBV20-1 to TRBJ2-7; D uncertain. The CDR3 region is CSARVLSEKQYF. The DNA for the CDR3 is TGCAGTGCTAGAGTGCTTTCCGAAAAGCAGTACTTC.